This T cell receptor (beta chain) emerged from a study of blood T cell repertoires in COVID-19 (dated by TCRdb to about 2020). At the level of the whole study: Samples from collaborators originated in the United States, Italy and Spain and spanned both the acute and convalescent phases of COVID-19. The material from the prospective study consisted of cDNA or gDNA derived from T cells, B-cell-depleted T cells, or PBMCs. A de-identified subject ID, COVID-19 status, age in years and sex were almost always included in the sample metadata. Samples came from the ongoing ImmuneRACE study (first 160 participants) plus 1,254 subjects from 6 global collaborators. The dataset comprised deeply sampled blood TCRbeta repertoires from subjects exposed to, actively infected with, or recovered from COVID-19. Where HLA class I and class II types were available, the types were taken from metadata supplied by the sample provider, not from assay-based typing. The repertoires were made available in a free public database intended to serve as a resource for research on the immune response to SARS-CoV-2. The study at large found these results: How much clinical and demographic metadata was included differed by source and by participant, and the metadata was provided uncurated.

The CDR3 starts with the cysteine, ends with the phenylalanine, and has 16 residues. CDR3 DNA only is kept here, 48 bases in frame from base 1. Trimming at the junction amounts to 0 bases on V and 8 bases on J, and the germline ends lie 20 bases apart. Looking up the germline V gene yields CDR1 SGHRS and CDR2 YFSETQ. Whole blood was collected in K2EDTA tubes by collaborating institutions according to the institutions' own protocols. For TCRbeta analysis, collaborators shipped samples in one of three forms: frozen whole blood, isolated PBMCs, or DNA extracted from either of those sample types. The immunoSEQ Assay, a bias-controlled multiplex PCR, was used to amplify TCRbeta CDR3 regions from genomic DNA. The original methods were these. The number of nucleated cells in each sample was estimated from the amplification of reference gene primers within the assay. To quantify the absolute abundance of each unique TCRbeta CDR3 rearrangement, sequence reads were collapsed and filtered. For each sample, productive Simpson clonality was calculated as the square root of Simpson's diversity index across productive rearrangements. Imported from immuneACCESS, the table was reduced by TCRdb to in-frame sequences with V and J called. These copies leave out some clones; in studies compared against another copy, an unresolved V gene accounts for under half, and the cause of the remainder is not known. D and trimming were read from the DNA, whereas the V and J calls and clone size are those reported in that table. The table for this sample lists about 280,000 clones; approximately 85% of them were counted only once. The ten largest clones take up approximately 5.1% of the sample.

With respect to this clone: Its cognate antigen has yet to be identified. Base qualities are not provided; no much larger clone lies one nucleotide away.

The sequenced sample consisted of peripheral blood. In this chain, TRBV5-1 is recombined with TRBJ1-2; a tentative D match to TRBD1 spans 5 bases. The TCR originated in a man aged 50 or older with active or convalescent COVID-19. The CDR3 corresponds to CASSLVGQGLGRGYTF. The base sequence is TGCGCCAGCAGCTTGGTGGGCCAGGGTTTAGGACGCGGCTACACCTTC.